The T cell receptor (beta chain) under discussion was sequenced for a study of blood T cell repertoires in COVID-19. About the research overall: Sites across the United States, Italy and Spain contributed samples from acute and convalescent COVID-19. PBMCs, B-cell-depleted T cells, or T cells provided the cDNA or gDNA that made up the material.

CDR3 length equals 18 residues. Germline V gene data show CDR1 as MNHNS and CDR2 as SASEGT. The trim removed 4 bases at V and 0 bases at J, leaving 12 bases unmatched. In the authors' methods: Amplifying reference gene primers gave estimates of nucleated cell counts. Profiling relied on immunoSEQ multiplex PCR, and the TCRdb table lists in-frame clones only, not all of them. Clonal size and the V and J genes are those of that table, whereas D and trimming came from the DNA. The table has around 59,000 clones, 80% seen once. The chain recombines TRBV6-1 with TRBJ1-1; 9 bases align to TRBD1. The material sequenced was peripheral blood. This receptor was identified in a man aged 55 to 70 with acute or convalescent COVID-19. The CDR3 sequence: CASSGPGTGNLMNTEAFF. The CDR3 coding sequence is TGTGCCAGCAGTGGTCCCGGGACAGGGAACCTCATGAACACTGAAGCTTTCTTT.